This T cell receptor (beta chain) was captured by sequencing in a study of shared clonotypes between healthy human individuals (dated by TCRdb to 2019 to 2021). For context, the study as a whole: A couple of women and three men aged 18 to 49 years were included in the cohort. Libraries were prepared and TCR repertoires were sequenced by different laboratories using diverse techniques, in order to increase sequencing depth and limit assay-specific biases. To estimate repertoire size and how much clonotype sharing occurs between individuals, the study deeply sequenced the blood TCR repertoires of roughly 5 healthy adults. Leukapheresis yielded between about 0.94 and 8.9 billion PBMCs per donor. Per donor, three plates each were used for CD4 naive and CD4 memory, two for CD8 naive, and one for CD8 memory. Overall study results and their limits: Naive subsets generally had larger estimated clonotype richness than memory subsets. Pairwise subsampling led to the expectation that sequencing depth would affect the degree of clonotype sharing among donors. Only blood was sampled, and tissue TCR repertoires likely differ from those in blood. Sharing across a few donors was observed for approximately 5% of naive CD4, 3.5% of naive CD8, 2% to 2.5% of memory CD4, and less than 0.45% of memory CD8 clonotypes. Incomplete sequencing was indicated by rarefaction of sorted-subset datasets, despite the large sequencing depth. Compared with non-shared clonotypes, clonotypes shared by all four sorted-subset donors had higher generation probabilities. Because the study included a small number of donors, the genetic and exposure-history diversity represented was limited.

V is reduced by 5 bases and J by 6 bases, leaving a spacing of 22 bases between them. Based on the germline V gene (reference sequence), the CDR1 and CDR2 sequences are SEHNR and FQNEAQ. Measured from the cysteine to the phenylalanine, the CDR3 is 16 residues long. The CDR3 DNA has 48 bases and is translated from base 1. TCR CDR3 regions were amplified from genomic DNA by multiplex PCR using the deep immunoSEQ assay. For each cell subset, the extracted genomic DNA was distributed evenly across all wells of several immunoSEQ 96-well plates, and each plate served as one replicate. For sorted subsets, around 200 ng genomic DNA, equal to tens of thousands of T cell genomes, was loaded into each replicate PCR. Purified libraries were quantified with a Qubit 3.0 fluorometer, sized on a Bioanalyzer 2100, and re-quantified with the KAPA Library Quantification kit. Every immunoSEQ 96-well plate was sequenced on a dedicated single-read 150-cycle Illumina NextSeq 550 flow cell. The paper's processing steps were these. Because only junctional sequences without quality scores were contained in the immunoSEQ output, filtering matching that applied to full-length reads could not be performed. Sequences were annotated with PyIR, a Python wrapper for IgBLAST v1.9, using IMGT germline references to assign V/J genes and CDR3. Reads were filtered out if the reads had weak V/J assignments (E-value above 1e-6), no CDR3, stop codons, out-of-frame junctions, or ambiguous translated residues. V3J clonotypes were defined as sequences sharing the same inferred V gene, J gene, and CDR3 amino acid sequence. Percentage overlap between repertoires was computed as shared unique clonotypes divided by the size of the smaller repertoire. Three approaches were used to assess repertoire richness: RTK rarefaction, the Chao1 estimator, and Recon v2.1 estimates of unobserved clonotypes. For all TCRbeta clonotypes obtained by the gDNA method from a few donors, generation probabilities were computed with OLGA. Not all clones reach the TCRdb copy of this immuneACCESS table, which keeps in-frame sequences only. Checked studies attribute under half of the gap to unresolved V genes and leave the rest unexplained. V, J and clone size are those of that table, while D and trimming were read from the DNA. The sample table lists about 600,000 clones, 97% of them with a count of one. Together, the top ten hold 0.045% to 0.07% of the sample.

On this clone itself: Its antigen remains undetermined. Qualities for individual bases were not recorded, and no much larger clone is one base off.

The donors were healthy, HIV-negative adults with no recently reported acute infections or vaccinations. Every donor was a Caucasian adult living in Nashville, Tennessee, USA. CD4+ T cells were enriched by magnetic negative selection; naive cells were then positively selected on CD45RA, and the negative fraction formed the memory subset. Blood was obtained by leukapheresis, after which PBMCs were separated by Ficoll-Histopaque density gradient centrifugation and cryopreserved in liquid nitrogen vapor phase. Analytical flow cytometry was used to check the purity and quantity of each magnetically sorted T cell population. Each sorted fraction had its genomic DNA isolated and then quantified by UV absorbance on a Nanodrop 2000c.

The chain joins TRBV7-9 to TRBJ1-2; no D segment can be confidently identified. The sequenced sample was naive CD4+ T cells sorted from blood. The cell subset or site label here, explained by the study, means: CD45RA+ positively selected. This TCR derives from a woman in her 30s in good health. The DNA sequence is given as TGTGCCAGCAGCCCTTCAATTTTCTCCGAGACGCATGGCTACACCTTC. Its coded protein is CASSPSIFSETHGYTF.